This T cell receptor beta chain was documented in a study of early T cells in non-severe SARS-CoV-2 infection. Study-wide context: RNA in bulk from unsorted whole blood was sequenced, and chains were unpaired.

The V gene lost 3 bases and the J gene lost 1 base, with 10 bases spanning the gap. The V gene's germline CDR1 is LNHDA and CDR2 SQIVND (reference sequence). The CDR3 consists of 14 residues. Unique molecular identifiers were affixed to single, distinct cDNA molecules. TCRdb redid the calling of the 5' RACE reads with MiXCR, one entry per CDR3 protein. The sample lists roughly 64,000 distinct CDR3 sequences; under 15% were seen once. Note on this clonotype: Its antigen is unknown.

Study findings and constraints: VDJdb matches were skewed toward anti-spike CD8 T cell responses.

This chain connects TRBV19 to TRBJ2-7; D is possibly TRBD1 or TRBD2 (5 bases each). This TCR was sampled from an adult who was a healthcare worker with PCR-confirmed SARS-CoV-2 infection or an uninfected control (not recorded which). Sequencing used whole blood. The CDR3 DNA follows: TGTGCCAGTAGTATCAGGGACGAGTCCTACGAGCAGTACTTC. It translates to CASSIRDESYEQYF.